This entry features one T cell receptor (beta chain) sequence. Its specificity is not known. Germline V lookup: CDR1 SGHTA, CDR2 FQGNSA. This CDR3 contains 13 residues. V was pared by 4 bases and J by 4 bases, with 11 bases between. These data are taken from a study of T cells after posttransplantation cyclophosphamide. Overall study results and limits: Recipient CMV seropositivity and CMV reactivation strongly tracked TRB clonality. Blood and skin or GI T cell repertoires showed limited TRB overlap. Donor CD8+ memory clones often dominated recipient blood repertoires at later times.

Clones were sequenced by immunoSEQ multiplex PCR, and TCRdb holds only the in-frame ones, with some missing. The sample holds about 840 clones; roughly half are singletons and the top ten take around half. A marrow graft followed busulfan-fludarabine conditioning, with cyclophosphamide on days +3 and +4. This receptor was identified in a female patient between 55 and 75 years old who received an allogeneic stem cell transplant from a related donor and was CMV-positive. Part of the T cells may come from the graft donor. The material was CD8+ T cells sorted from blood, obtained after allogeneic stem cell transplant with posttransplant cyclophosphamide. V usage is TRBV7-2 and J usage is TRBJ2-7; D might be TRBD1 (5 bases). CDR3 DNA sequence: TGTGCCAGCAGCTCCCAGGGCTGGTACGAGCAGTACTTC. It specifies CASSSQGWYEQYF. The complete variable domain, with remaining parts taken from reference TRBV7-2 and TRBJ2-7, reads GAGVSQSPSNKVTEKGKDVELRCDPISGHTALYWYRQSLGQGLEFLIYFQGNSAPDKSGLPSDRFSAERTGGSVSTLTIQRTQQEDSAVYLCASSSQGWYEQYFGPGTRLTVT.